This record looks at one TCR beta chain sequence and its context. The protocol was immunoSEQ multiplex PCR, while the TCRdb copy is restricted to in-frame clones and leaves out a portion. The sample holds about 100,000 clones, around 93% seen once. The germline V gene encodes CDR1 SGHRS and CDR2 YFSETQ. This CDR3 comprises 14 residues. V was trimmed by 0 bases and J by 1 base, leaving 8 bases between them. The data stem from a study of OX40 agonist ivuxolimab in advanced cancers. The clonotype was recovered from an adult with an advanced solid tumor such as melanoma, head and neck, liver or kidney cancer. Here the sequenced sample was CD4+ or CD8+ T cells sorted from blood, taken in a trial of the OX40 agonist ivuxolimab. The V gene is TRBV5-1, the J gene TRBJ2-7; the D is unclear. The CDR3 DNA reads TGCGCCAGCAGCTTGGAAGGCAGGTCCTACGAGCAGTACTTC. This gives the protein CASSLEGRSYEQYF. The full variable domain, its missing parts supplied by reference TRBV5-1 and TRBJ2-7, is KAGVTQTPRYLIKTRGQQVTLSCSPISGHRSVSWYQQTPGQGLQFLFEYFSETQRNKGNFPGRFSGRQFSNSRSEMNVSTLELGDSALYLCASSLEGRSYEQYFGPGTRLTVT.